Below are 6 T cell receptor beta chains sequenced from a single sample in a study of blood T cell repertoires in COVID-19. The protocol was immunoSEQ multiplex PCR, while the TCRdb copy is restricted to in-frame clones and leaves out a portion. Of around 450,000 clones in the sample, 80% to 95% were seen once. The sample taken for sequencing was PBMCs or T cells enriched from blood (not recorded which). The receptors were sampled from a man in his late teens or twenties who had recovered from COVID-19.

This sequence joins TRBV27 and TRBJ2-5; 9 bases are shared with TRBD2. In germline, CDR1 is MNHEY, CDR2 SMNVEV (reference sequence). CDR3 length: 15 amino acids. V shed 9 bases, J shed 5 bases, and the junction held 13 bases outside the gene matches. The CDR3 protein is CASSRVAGEWETQYF. In nucleotides, the CDR3 is TGTGCCAGTTCACGGGTAGCGGGAGAGTGGGAGACCCAGTACTTC.

The CDR3 sequence: CASSKRGGSNYGYTF. CDR3 sequence (DNA): TGTGCCAGCAGTAAACGGGGGGGAAGCAACTATGGCTACACCTTC. The chain combines TRBV6-5 with TRBJ1-2; D is perhaps TRBD1 (5 bases). Germline loops: CDR1 MNHEY, CDR2 SVGAGI. This CDR3 has 15 residues. Trimming pared 5 bases from V and 2 bases from J, leaving 15 bases between.

For the CDR3, the DNA is TGTGCCAGCTCACCTCGGACGAAGACAGGCGTCCAAACTGAAGCTTTCTTT. Translation: CASSPRTKTGVQTEAFF. This chain uses TRBV18 with TRBJ1-1, with TRBD1 as a possible D gene (6 bases). Trimming stripped 3 bases from V and 5 bases from J, with 22 bases between. This CDR3 contains 17 residues. Germline lookup yields CDR1 KGHSH and CDR2 LQKENI.

This chain links TRBV10-3 with TRBJ2-2, with 15 bases matching TRBD2. Germline CDR1 is ENHRY and CDR2 is SYGVKD. This CDR3 has 16 residues. J gave up 7 bases and V 6 bases, and 6 bases lay outside the gene matches. The CDR3 region has the DNA TGTGCCATCAGAGGTGGACTAGCGGGAGGGGACGGGGAGCTGTTTTTT. Amino acid sequence: CAIRGGLAGGDGELFF.

The chain is built from TRBV7-9 and TRBJ2-3; 13 nucleotides line up with TRBD2. The CDR3 extends over 18 amino acids. The germline CDR1 and CDR2 sequences are SEHNR and FQNEAQ (reference sequence). Losses at the gene ends were 0 bases for V and 3 bases for J; bases not matched to a gene: 6. The CDR3 here is CASSLALLAGGETDTQYF. CDR3 coding DNA: TGTGCCAGCAGCTTAGCACTACTAGCGGGAGGGGAGACAGATACGCAGTATTTT.

This clone has just one count. This chain uses TRBV9 with TRBJ1-1; no definite D call. Germline V gene sequence: CDR1 SGDLS, CDR2 YYNGEE. The V end lost 2 bases, the J end lost 0 bases, and 8 bases lay between the germline ends. CDR3 length: 14 amino acids. The CDR3 DNA sequence: TGTGCCAGCAGCGTTGAGCCTATGAACACTGAAGCTTTCTTT. This codes for CASSVEPMNTEAFF.